These 22 T cell receptor beta chains originate from one sample sequenced in a study of human CD8 memory T cell subsets. Libraries for TCR beta were constructed using UMI-labeled 5' RACE. With the 5' RACE reads reprocessed, TCRdb shows one record per CDR3 protein and no DNA. This sample lists about 5,100 distinct CDR3 sequences; its ten largest clones have about 38%. The source material was CD8+ T cells from PBMCs. Receptor source: a human donor in good health.

The gene calls are TRBV7-9 and TRBJ2-1; TCRdb indicates TRBD2, and absent DNA this call remains unverified. The length of the CDR3 is 14 residues. Germline V gene data show CDR1 as SEHNR and CDR2 as FQNEAQ (reference sequence). The CDR3 here is CASTLAGGNNEQFF.

The chain couples TRBV12-3 or TRBV12-4 to TRBJ2-1. The CDR3 runs to 13 residues. The CDR3 sequence: CASSFDSGNEQFF.

This clonotype ranks as medium-sized (0.01 to 0.1%) in terms of frequency. This chain connects TRBV29-1 to TRBJ2-1; without DNA, the TCRdb call of TRBD2 cannot be checked. This CDR3 region has 13 residues. Germline-derived CDR1 and CDR2 are SQVTM and ANQGSEA. The CDR3 sequence is CSSGLAGVGEQFF.

Measured by frequency, this clonotype is medium-sized. The V call is TRBV28, the J call TRBJ2-7; lacking DNA, the TRBD1 call made by TCRdb goes unchecked. Germline CDR1 reads MDHEN; CDR2 reads SYDVKM. There are 15 residues in the CDR3. The CDR3: CASAGTGEGSYEQYF.

This clonotype registers medium-sized by frequency. This chain's CDR3 is CASSSGTANFYGYTF. The chain carries TRBV7-9 and TRBJ1-2; no DNA is available, so the TRBD1 call from TCRdb remains unchecked. CDR1 and CDR2 (germline): SEHNR, FQNEAQ (reference sequence). The CDR3 has 15 amino acids.

This clonotype is classed as medium-sized by frequency. The chain is built from TRBV12-3 or TRBV12-4 and TRBJ1-1; TCRdb reports TRBD1, a call that lacks DNA to check it against. The CDR3 contains 15 residues. The CDR3 protein is CASSPDRGVNTEAFF.

The chain carries TRBV7-6 and TRBJ1-5; absent DNA, TCRdb's TRBD1 call cannot be checked. The germline V gene has CDR1 SGHVS and CDR2 FNYEAQ. This CDR3 is 13 amino acids long. The CDR3 protein is CASSTQGQQPQHF.

The CDR3 sequence is CASQTSPGELFF. V gene TRBV9 combines with J gene TRBJ2-2; absent DNA, TCRdb's TRBD2 call cannot be checked. This CDR3 has 12 amino acids. The V gene's germline CDR1 is SGDLS and CDR2 YYNGEE. Full variable domain (remainder filled in from reference TRBV9 and TRBJ2-2): DSGVTQTPKHLITATGQRVTLRCSPRSGDLSVYWYQQSLDQGLQFLIQYYNGEERAKGNILERFSAQQFPDLHSELNLSSLELGDSALYFCASQTSPGELFFGEGSRLTVL.

This rearrangement joins TRBV29-1 to TRBJ1-4. The germline V gene has CDR1 SQVTM and CDR2 ANQGSEA. CDR3 length: 16 residues. CDR3: CSVEEDSGKPNEKLFF.

V and J are TRBV9 and TRBJ2-1. Germline lookup yields CDR1 SGDLS and CDR2 YYNGEE. This CDR3 has 14 residues. The CDR3: CASSAPRMHNEQFF.

This clonotype counts as large by frequency. The gene calls are TRBV6-6 and TRBJ2-7; the D call of TRBD2 rests on TCRdb alone, since no DNA is present to check it. The CDR3 spans 14 residues. Germline CDR1 reads MNHNY; CDR2 reads SVGAGI (reference sequence). CDR3 protein: CATIEPGPSYEQYF.

The rearrangement uses TRBV7-9 and TRBJ1-3. The germline CDR1 and CDR2 sequences are SEHNR and FQNEAQ (reference sequence). The CDR3 spans 16 residues. CDR3: CASSFATRYSGNTIYF.

Measured by frequency, this clonotype is medium-sized. This chain links TRBV2 with TRBJ2-7; the TCRdb call, TRBD1, lacks DNA for checking. CDR1 and CDR2 (germline): SNHLY, FYNNEI. The CDR3 extends over 12 amino acids. The CDR3 is CASRQGIDEQYF.

The chain combines TRBV20-1 with TRBJ1-3. Germline CDR1 is DFQATT and CDR2 is SNEGSKA (reference sequence). This CDR3 spans 13 amino acids. The CDR3 loop reads CSARVVSGNTIYF.

The chain combines TRBV28 with TRBJ2-1; no DNA is available, so the TRBD2 call from TCRdb remains unchecked. The CDR3 is 16 amino acids. The V gene's germline CDR1 is MDHEN and CDR2 SYDVKM. CDR3 sequence: CASSPNSGVAYNEQFF.

Considering frequency, this clonotype is medium-sized. The chain joins TRBV2 to TRBJ2-1; TCRdb returns TRBD1, unconfirmable since there is no DNA. The CDR3 length is 15 residues. CDR1 is SNHLY, CDR2 FYNNEI, per germline. The CDR3 reads CASTPGYYSYNEQFF.

V gene TRBV7-3 combines with J gene TRBJ2-2; TCRdb calls TRBD2, which cannot be checked without DNA. Germline CDR1 reads SGHTA; CDR2 reads FQGTGA. This CDR3 contains 21 residues. This CDR3 is CASSLTLLTSGRPTNTGELFF.

The J gene is TRBJ2-2, the V gene TRBV24-1; TCRdb's D gene call, TRBD2, goes unchecked for lack of DNA. This CDR3 has 15 amino acids. Germline CDR1 and CDR2: KGHDR and SFDVKD. CDR3 loop: CATSAGLAGTGELFF.

By frequency, this clonotype is medium-sized. The J gene is TRBJ2-1, the V gene TRBV7-9; TCRdb returns TRBD1, unconfirmable since there is no DNA. The germline CDR1 and CDR2 sequences are SEHNR and FQNEAQ (reference sequence). CDR3 length: 13 residues. The CDR3 loop is CASSPAGGNEQFF.

The V gene is TRBV9, the J gene TRBJ2-1; absent DNA, TCRdb's TRBD1 call cannot be checked. Germline CDR1 reads SGDLS; CDR2 reads YYNGEE. The length of the CDR3 is 13 residues. CDR3 loop: CASSAPPDNEQFF.

The chain joins TRBV12-3 or TRBV12-4 to TRBJ2-6; no DNA is available, so the TRBD1 call from TCRdb remains unchecked. The CDR3 consists of 15 residues. CDR3: CASSVGQAGANVLTF.

This rearrangement joins TRBV2 to TRBJ1-6. The CDR3 covers 17 residues. CDR1 is SNHLY, CDR2 FYNNEI, per germline. Here the CDR3 reads CASSDILGSSYNSPLHF.